This is a list of T cell receptor beta chains from one sample in a study of graft-versus-host responses after intestinal transplantation. Sequenced by immunoSEQ multiplex PCR; TCRdb stores in-frame clones only, minus some. The sample gives about 71,000 clones, 90% of which show up once; 1.3% is in the top ten. No cognate antigen is known for these TCRs. Specimen: unstimulated CD8+ T cells sorted from spleen or lymph node cells, collected before intestinal transplant. These TCRs come from a human donor who received an intestinal transplant. The CDR3 runs from the conserved cysteine through the conserved F or W. D genes are given only for firm matches. For some rows the clone size is stated as once, few or many, or as a class when expanded; others skip it.

v_call: TRBV19; clone_size: -; d_call: -; j_call: TRBJ2-3; cdr3_aa: CASSLAGASTTDTQYF; cdr3_nt: TGTGCCAGTAGCCTAGCCGGAGCTAGCACCACAGATACGCAGTATTTT
v_call: TRBV2; clone_size: once; d_call: -; j_call: TRBJ1-5; cdr3_aa: CANGGGSGQPQHF; cdr3_nt: TGTGCCAACGGGGGGGGATCAGGACAGCCCCAGCATTTT
v_call: TRBV9; clone_size: -; d_call: -; j_call: TRBJ1-5; cdr3_aa: CASSVGAGDQPQHF; cdr3_nt: TGTGCCAGCAGCGTTGGGGCAGGCGATCAGCCCCAGCATTTT
v_call: TRBV7-9; clone_size: -; d_call: -; j_call: TRBJ1-2; cdr3_aa: CASSLDRAWANYGYTF; cdr3_nt: TGTGCCAGCAGCTTAGACAGGGCTTGGGCAAACTATGGCTACACCTTC
v_call: TRBV7-8; clone_size: -; d_call: TRBD2; j_call: TRBJ2-3; cdr3_aa: CASSHGAGGNTDTQYF; cdr3_nt: TGTGCCAGCAGCCATGGGGCGGGGGGAAACACAGATACGCAGTATTTT
v_call: TRBV27; clone_size: -; d_call: -; j_call: TRBJ1-1; cdr3_aa: CASSPLAVNTEAFF; cdr3_nt: TGTGCCAGCAGTCCCCTGGCGGTGAACACTGAAGCTTTCTTT
v_call: TRBV5-6; clone_size: -; d_call: -; j_call: TRBJ2-7; cdr3_aa: CASSLGAYEQYF; cdr3_nt: TGTGCCAGCAGCTTGGGAGCCTACGAGCAGTACTTC
v_call: TRBV7-9; clone_size: -; d_call: -; j_call: TRBJ2-3; cdr3_aa: CASRHPWADTQYF; cdr3_nt: TGTGCCAGCAGACACCCCTGGGCGGATACGCAGTATTTT
v_call: TRBV12-2; clone_size: -; d_call: -; j_call: TRBJ1-1; cdr3_aa: CASRFGEGTEAFF; cdr3_nt: -
v_call: TRBV4-1; clone_size: -; d_call: -; j_call: TRBJ2-1; cdr3_aa: CASSQDGGPSEQFF; cdr3_nt: TGCGCCAGCAGCCAAGACGGGGGTCCCAGTGAGCAGTTCTTC
v_call: TRBV11-2; clone_size: -; d_call: -; j_call: TRBJ1-3; cdr3_aa: CASSLGLTGRPSGNTIYF; cdr3_nt: TGTGCCAGCAGCTTAGGTCTAACAGGAAGGCCCTCTGGAAACACCATATATTTT
v_call: TRBV7-2; clone_size: -; d_call: -; j_call: TRBJ1-2; cdr3_aa: CASSPTTQGLYGYTF; cdr3_nt: TGTGCCAGCAGTCCAACCACACAGGGCCTCTATGGCTACACCTTC
v_call: TRBV2; clone_size: -; d_call: -; j_call: TRBJ1-5; cdr3_aa: CASSIRRDVGSNQPQHF; cdr3_nt: TGTGCCAGCAGCATAAGGAGGGATGTCGGGAGCAATCAGCCCCAGCATTTT
v_call: TRBV27; clone_size: -; d_call: -; j_call: TRBJ1-2; cdr3_aa: CASSSRIQGRAGYTF; cdr3_nt: TGTGCCAGCAGTTCGAGGATACAGGGCCGGGCTGGCTACACCTTC
v_call: TRBV6-1; clone_size: -; d_call: TRBD2; j_call: TRBJ2-2; cdr3_aa: CASSEVGGGPTGELFF; cdr3_nt: TGTGCCAGCAGTGAAGTCGGGGGGGGTCCCACCGGGGAGCTGTTTTTT
v_call: TRBV6-5; clone_size: -; d_call: TRBD2; j_call: TRBJ2-1; cdr3_aa: CASKDSGGNEQFF; cdr3_nt: TGTGCCAGCAAGGATAGCGGGGGCAATGAGCAGTTCTTC
v_call: TRBV12-5; clone_size: -; d_call: TRBD1; j_call: TRBJ2-7; cdr3_aa: CASGLSGDRGYEQYF; cdr3_nt: TGTGCTAGTGGTTTATCCGGGGACAGGGGCTACGAGCAGTACTTC
v_call: TRBV5-1; clone_size: -; d_call: TRBD2; j_call: TRBJ2-1; cdr3_aa: CASSLVGSGGPFYNEQFF; cdr3_nt: TGCGCCAGCAGCTTGGTGGGTAGCGGGGGGCCTTTCTACAATGAGCAGTTCTTC
v_call: TRBV6-5; clone_size: -; d_call: TRBD1; j_call: TRBJ1-1; cdr3_aa: CASSYEGTAEAFF; cdr3_nt: TGTGCCAGCAGTTACGAAGGGACAGCTGAAGCTTTCTTT
v_call: TRBV6-5; clone_size: -; d_call: TRBD2; j_call: TRBJ2-1; cdr3_aa: CASSYGGLAGKNEQFF; cdr3_nt: TGTGCCAGCAGTTACGGGGGACTAGCGGGGAAGAATGAGCAGTTCTTC
v_call: TRBV4-1; clone_size: -; d_call: TRBD2; j_call: TRBJ2-7; cdr3_aa: CASSHTTSGSYEQYF; cdr3_nt: TGCGCCAGCAGCCACACGACTAGCGGCTCCTACGAGCAGTACTTC
v_call: TRBV15; clone_size: -; d_call: TRBD1; j_call: TRBJ1-3; cdr3_aa: CASQGARNTIYF; cdr3_nt: TGTGCCTCGCAGGGGGCTAGAAACACCATATATTTT
v_call: TRBV5-1; clone_size: -; d_call: -; j_call: TRBJ1-1; cdr3_aa: CASSAYLNTEAFF; cdr3_nt: TGCGCCAGCAGCGCCTACCTGAACACTGAAGCTTTCTTT
v_call: TRBV9; clone_size: once; d_call: TRBD1; j_call: TRBJ2-7; cdr3_aa: CASSGSWTGSYEQYF; cdr3_nt: TGTGCCAGCAGCGGCTCATGGACAGGTTCCTACGAGCAGTACTTC
v_call: TRBV5-1; clone_size: -; d_call: TRBD1; j_call: TRBJ2-7; cdr3_aa: CASSLGQATYEQYF; cdr3_nt: TGCGCCAGCAGCTTAGGACAGGCGACCTACGAGCAGTACTTC
v_call: TRBV18; clone_size: -; d_call: TRBD2; j_call: TRBJ2-2; cdr3_aa: CASSPGRGHTGELFF; cdr3_nt: TGTGCCAGCTCACCGGGGAGGGGTCACACCGGGGAGCTGTTTTTT
v_call: TRBV6-5; clone_size: -; d_call: TRBD2; j_call: TRBJ2-1; cdr3_aa: CASSWTSQGNEQFF; cdr3_nt: TGTGCCAGCAGCTGGACTAGTCAGGGCAATGAGCAGTTCTTC
v_call: TRBV13; clone_size: -; d_call: -; j_call: TRBJ2-1; cdr3_aa: CASSLARNEQFF; cdr3_nt: TGTGCCAGCAGCTTAGCGAGGAATGAGCAGTTCTTC
v_call: TRBV7-2; clone_size: -; d_call: TRBD1; j_call: TRBJ1-3; cdr3_aa: CASSRRDRVAGNTIYF; cdr3_nt: TGTGCCAGCAGCCGGCGGGACAGGGTGGCTGGAAACACCATATATTTT
v_call: TRBV5-6; clone_size: -; d_call: -; j_call: TRBJ1-1; cdr3_aa: CASSLEGSTEAFF; cdr3_nt: TGTGCCAGCAGCTTGGAAGGGAGCACTGAAGCTTTCTTT
v_call: TRBV9; clone_size: once; d_call: -; j_call: TRBJ1-3; cdr3_aa: CASSATGYSGNTIYF; cdr3_nt: TGTGCCAGCAGCGCAACAGGGTACTCTGGAAACACCATATATTTT
v_call: TRBV6-1; clone_size: -; d_call: -; j_call: TRBJ1-2; cdr3_aa: CASAPGNYGYTF; cdr3_nt: TGTGCCAGCGCCCCGGGTAACTATGGCTACACCTTC
v_call: TRBV11-2; clone_size: -; d_call: TRBD2; j_call: TRBJ2-2; cdr3_aa: CASGLAGTYTGELFF; cdr3_nt: TGTGCCAGCGGGCTAGCGGGGACCTACACCGGGGAGCTGTTTTTT
v_call: TRBV19; clone_size: -; d_call: -; j_call: TRBJ2-2; cdr3_aa: CASSWTVVSGELFF; cdr3_nt: TGTGCCAGTAGTTGGACAGTTGTTTCCGGGGAGCTGTTTTTT
v_call: TRBV2; clone_size: -; d_call: -; j_call: TRBJ1-6; cdr3_aa: CASSDSSGNSPLHF; cdr3_nt: TGTGCCAGCAGTGATAGTTCGGGGAATTCACCCCTCCACTTT
v_call: TRBV5-6; clone_size: -; d_call: -; j_call: TRBJ2-7; cdr3_aa: CASSTLAQAIYEQYF; cdr3_nt: TGTGCCAGCAGCACCCTAGCGCAGGCTATCTACGAGCAGTACTTC
v_call: TRBV19; clone_size: -; d_call: -; j_call: TRBJ1-1; cdr3_aa: CASSHPGGTEAFF; cdr3_nt: TGTGCCAGTAGTCATCCGGGGGGCACTGAAGCTTTCTTT
v_call: TRBV27; clone_size: -; d_call: -; j_call: TRBJ2-3; cdr3_aa: CASSFSSDTQYF; cdr3_nt: TGTGCCAGCAGTTTTAGCTCAGATACGCAGTATTTT
v_call: TRBV4-1; clone_size: -; d_call: TRBD1; j_call: TRBJ1-1; cdr3_aa: CASSQQTGIGAEAFF; cdr3_nt: TGCGCCAGCAGCCAACAGACAGGGATCGGCGCTGAAGCTTTCTTT
v_call: TRBV29-1; clone_size: -; d_call: -; j_call: TRBJ1-1; cdr3_aa: CSVENRNTLGAFF; cdr3_nt: TGCAGCGTGGAAAACAGGAACACACTGGGGGCTTTCTTT
v_call: TRBV6-1; clone_size: once; d_call: -; j_call: TRBJ1-2; cdr3_aa: CASRRDTDNYGYTF; cdr3_nt: TGTGCCAGCAGACGGGACACCGATAACTATGGCTACACCTTC
v_call: TRBV4-1; clone_size: -; d_call: -; j_call: TRBJ2-7; cdr3_aa: CASSETERSPYEQYF; cdr3_nt: TGCGCCAGCAGCGAGACAGAGCGTAGCCCCTACGAGCAGTACTTC